The entry below describes one T cell receptor beta chain. What it recognizes is unknown. The entry originates in a study of identifying expanded T cells in peripheral blood. Points from the study as a whole: Over approximately two and four weeks, about 17 and 20 clones changed, versus roughly 1.2 between replicates. Across healthy donors, higher total template counts meant significantly greater approximately 2-week count variance.

The protocol was immunoSEQ multiplex PCR, while the TCRdb copy is restricted to in-frame clones and leaves out a portion. The data hold about 130,000 clones, with 75% to 90% observed a single time. The CDR3 runs to 16 residues. CDR1 and CDR2 (germline): KGHSH, LQKENI. V was clipped by 3 bases and J by 1 base; unmatched bases: 6. Sample: blood. The origin of this receptor is a person between 18 and 75 years old in good health. J is TRBJ2-3 and V is TRBV18; 8 nucleotides match TRBD2. The DNA of the CDR3 is TGTGCCAGCTCACCTCGGGCGGGGGGCGGCACAGATACGCAGTATTTT. This translates into CASSPRAGGGTDTQYF.